Listed below are T cell receptor beta chains from one sample, sequenced in a study of identical twins. One entry per CDR3 protein results from TCRdb running MiXCR on the 5' RACE reads. The sample gives a few hundred thousand distinct CDR3 sequences, nearly 10% of which show up once; under 3.5% is in the top ten. In addition, the sample was reused for a study of yellow fever vaccine responses in identical twins.

Sequencing was done on a sample of PBMCs. The receptors shown here come from a woman aged 18-29 years in good health. CDR3s include the opening cysteine and the closing phenylalanine or tryptophan. D genes are given only for firm matches. Size is stated for part of the rows, as once, few or many counts, or as a class when the clone is expanded.

TRBJ2-3,NA,TRBV20-1,few,TGCAGTGCTAGTCCCGTCAGCTCCGGAATTGGTTCCACAGATACGCAGTATTTT,CSASPVSSGIGSTDTQYF
TRBJ1-3,TRBD1,TRBV6-1,NA,TGTGCCAGCAGTGTTTACAGGGGAGGTGGAAACACCATATATTTT,CASSVYRGGGNTIYF
TRBJ1-4,NA,TRBV5-1,many,TGCGCCAGCAGCTTACAGGCAACTAATGAAAAACTGTTTTTT,CASSLQATNEKLFF
TRBJ1-2,NA,TRBV7-6,many,TGTGCCAGCAGCCCAATGGGGGGTTATAACTATGGCTACACCTTC,CASSPMGGYNYGYTF
TRBJ2-7,TRBD1,TRBV5-1,few,TGCGCCAGCAGCTTTAACAGGGGACCCTACGAGCAGTACTTC,CASSFNRGPYEQYF
TRBJ2-7,NA,TRBV7-9,many,TGTGCCAGCAGTTCCGGGAGCTCCTACGAGCAGTACTTC,CASSSGSSYEQYF
TRBJ2-3,NA,TRBV20-1,few,TGCAGTGCTCGTGAAGGGCGGGACACAGATACGCAGTATTTT,CSAREGRDTDTQYF
TRBJ2-2,NA,TRBV23-1,NA,TGCGCCAGCAGTCAAAGCTATGAAGGGAAGAGGTTCTTTTCTCCCGGGGAGCTGTTTTTT,CASSQSYEGKRFFSPGELFF
TRBJ1-2,NA,TRBV12-3/TRBV12-4,many,TGTGCCAGCAGTTTCAAGGCTAACTATGGCTACACCTTC,CASSFKANYGYTF
TRBJ2-1,NA,TRBV4-1,NA,TGCGCCAGCAGCCCGAGCCCACCCCCTGTAAATGAGCAGTTCTTC,CASSPSPPPVNEQFF
TRBJ1-1,NA,TRBV13,many,TGTGCCAGCAGCTCACGGGCCTCTGAAGCTTTCTTT,CASSSRASEAFF
TRBJ2-7,TRBD1,TRBV6-1,few,TGTGCCAGCAGTCCCTACAGGGGGCCGTCCTACGAGCAGTACTTC,CASSPYRGPSYEQYF
TRBJ2-5,TRBD1,TRBV24-1,few,TGTGCCACCAGTGATTGGGACAGGGGAGAGGAGACCCAGTACTTC,CATSDWDRGEETQYF
TRBJ2-3,TRBD2,TRBV13,many,TGTGCCAGCAGCTTAGGGACTAGCGGGATCAGCACAGATACGCAGTATTTT,CASSLGTSGISTDTQYF
TRBJ2-1,NA,TRBV12-3/TRBV12-4,few,TGTGCCAGCAGTTTCGGGGGGCCTTCCTACAATGAGCAGTTCTTC,CASSFGGPSYNEQFF
TRBJ1-1,NA,TRBV14,NA,TGTGCCAGCAGCCAAGACTCGTTGTACACTGAAGCTTTCTTT,CASSQDSLYTEAFF
TRBJ2-3,TRBD2,TRBV24-1,many,TGTGCCACTAGCGGGGGGTTCCTTAAGGGAGATACGCAGTATTTT,CATSGGFLKGDTQYF
TRBJ2-3,NA,TRBV2,NA,TGTGCCAGCAGTGATGCGGTGCAGGGCACAGATACGCAGTATTTT,CASSDAVQGTDTQYF
TRBJ2-4,TRBD1,TRBV6-2/TRBV6-3,NA,TGTGCCAGCAGACCACCAACGAGACAGGGAAGGAACATTCAGTACTTC,CASRPPTRQGRNIQYF
TRBJ2-5,TRBD2,TRBV6-2/TRBV6-3,few,TGTGCCAGCAGTTACTCGATGTTAGCGGGAGAGACCCAGTACTTC,CASSYSMLAGETQYF
TRBJ2-6,TRBD2,TRBV3-1,NA,TGTGCCAGCAGTCTATCTCTAGCGGGAGGGCAGTCTGGGGCCAACGTCCTGACTTTC,CASSLSLAGGQSGANVLTF
TRBJ2-1,TRBD1,TRBV28,NA,TGTGCCAGCAGTTTAACCGACAGGGGGCTAAATGAGCAGTTCTTC,CASSLTDRGLNEQFF
TRBJ2-1,TRBD1,TRBV19,few,TGTGCCAGTAGCACAGGGGTCGTGCAGTTCTTC,CASSTGVVQFF
TRBJ2-2,NA,TRBV5-8,NA,TGTGCCAGCGGCCCGGGACATTCGAACACCGGGGAGCTGTTTTTT,CASGPGHSNTGELFF
TRBJ2-3,TRBD2,TRBV5-1,few,TGCGCCAGCAGGACTAGCGCCACAGATACGCAGTATTTT,CASRTSATDTQYF
TRBJ2-3,NA,TRBV11-2,many,TGTGCCAGCAGCTTAGAAGGGGGGACAGTTGGGTATTTT,CASSLEGGTVGYF
TRBJ1-1,TRBD1,TRBV5-1,many,TGCGCCAGCAGCTTAGAGGGGGCAGGTGTCACTGAAGCTTTCTTT,CASSLEGAGVTEAFF
TRBJ2-7,TRBD2,TRBV27,few,TGTGCCAGCAGTTTATCGTGGCTAGCGGGCAGCGAGCAGTACTTC,CASSLSWLAGSEQYF
TRBJ2-3,NA,TRBV5-1,few,TGCGCCAGGAACCCCGGGGAAGGGATGCCAGATACGCAGTATTTT,CARNPGEGMPDTQYF
TRBJ2-3,TRBD1,TRBV4-3,NA,TGCGCCAGCAGTAGTACAGGGGATACGACAGATACGCAGTATTTT,CASSSTGDTTDTQYF
TRBJ2-3,NA,TRBV3-1,NA,TGTGCCAGCAGCCATGGGGCTTCTATCACAGATACGCAGTATTTT,CASSHGASITDTQYF
TRBJ2-2,TRBD1,TRBV5-1,many,TGCGCCAGCAGCTCAGGACAGGGAGGCAACACCGGGGAGCTGTTTTTT,CASSSGQGGNTGELFF
TRBJ2-7,NA,TRBV4-3,NA,TGCGCCAGCAGCCAAACCTTGGGGATTTCCTACGAGCAGTACTTC,CASSQTLGISYEQYF
TRBJ2-3,NA,TRBV29-1,many,TGCAGCGTTGAGTGGGGGGATACGCAGTATTTT,CSVEWGDTQYF
TRBJ1-1,NA,TRBV6-2/TRBV6-3,many,TGTGCCAGCAGTTACAGAGGCCCAGGGAACACTGAAGCTTTCTTT,CASSYRGPGNTEAFF
TRBJ2-5,NA,TRBV6-2/TRBV6-3,NA,TGTGCCAGCAGTTACGGCGAGTCCGCCGAGACCCAGTACTTC,CASSYGESAETQYF